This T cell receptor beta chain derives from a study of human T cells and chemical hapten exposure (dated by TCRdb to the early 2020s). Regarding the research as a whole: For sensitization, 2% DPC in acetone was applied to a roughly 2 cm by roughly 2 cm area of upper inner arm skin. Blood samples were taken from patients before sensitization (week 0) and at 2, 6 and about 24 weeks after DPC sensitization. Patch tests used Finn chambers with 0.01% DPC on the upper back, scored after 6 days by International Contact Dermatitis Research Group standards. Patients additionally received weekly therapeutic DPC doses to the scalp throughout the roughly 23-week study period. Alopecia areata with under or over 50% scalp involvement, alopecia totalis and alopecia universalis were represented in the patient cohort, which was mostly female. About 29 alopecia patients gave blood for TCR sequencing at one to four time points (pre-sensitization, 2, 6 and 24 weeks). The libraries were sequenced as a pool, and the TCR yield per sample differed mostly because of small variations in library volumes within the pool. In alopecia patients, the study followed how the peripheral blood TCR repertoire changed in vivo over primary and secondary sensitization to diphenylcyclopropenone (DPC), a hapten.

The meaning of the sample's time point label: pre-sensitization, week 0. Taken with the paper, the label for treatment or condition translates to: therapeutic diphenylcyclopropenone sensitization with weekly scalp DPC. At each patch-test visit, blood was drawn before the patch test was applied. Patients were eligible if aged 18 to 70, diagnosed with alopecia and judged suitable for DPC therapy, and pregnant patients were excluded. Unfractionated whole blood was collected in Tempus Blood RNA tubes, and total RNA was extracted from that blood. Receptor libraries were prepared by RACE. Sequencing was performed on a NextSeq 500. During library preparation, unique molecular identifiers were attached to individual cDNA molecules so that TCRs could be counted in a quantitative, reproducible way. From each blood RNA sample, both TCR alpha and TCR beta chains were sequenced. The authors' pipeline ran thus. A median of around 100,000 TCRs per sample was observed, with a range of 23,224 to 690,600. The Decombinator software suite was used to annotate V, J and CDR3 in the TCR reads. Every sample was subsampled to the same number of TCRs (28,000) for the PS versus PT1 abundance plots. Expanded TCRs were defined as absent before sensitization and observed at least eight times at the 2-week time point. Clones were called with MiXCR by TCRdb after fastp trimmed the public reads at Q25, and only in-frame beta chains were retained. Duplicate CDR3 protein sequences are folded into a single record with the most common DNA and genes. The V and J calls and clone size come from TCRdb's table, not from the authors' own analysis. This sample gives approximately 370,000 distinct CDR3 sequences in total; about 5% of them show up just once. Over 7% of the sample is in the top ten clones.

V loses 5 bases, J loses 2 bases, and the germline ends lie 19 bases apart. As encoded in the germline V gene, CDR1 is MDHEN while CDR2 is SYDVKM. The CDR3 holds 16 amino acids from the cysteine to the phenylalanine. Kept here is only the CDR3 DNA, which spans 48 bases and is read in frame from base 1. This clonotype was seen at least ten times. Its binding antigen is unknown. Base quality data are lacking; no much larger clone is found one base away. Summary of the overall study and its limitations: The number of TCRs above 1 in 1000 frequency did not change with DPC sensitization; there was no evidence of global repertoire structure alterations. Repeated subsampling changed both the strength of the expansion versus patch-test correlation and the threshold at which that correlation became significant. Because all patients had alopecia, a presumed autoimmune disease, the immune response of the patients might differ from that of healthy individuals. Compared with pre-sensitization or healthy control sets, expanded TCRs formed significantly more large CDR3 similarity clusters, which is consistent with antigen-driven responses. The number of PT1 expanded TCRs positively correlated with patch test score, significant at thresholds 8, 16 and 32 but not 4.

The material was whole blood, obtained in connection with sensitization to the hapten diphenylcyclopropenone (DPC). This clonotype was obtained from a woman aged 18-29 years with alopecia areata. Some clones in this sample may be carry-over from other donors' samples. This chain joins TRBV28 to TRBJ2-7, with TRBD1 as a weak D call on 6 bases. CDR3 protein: CASSPYPDSRTYEQYF. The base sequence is TGTGCCAGCAGTCCGTACCCGGACAGCCGTACCTACGAGCAGTACTTC.